Below are 26 T cell receptor beta chains sequenced from a single sample in a study of cytotoxic CD8 clonotypes in ibrutinib-treated CLL. The method was immunoSEQ multiplex PCR; TCRdb's version includes in-frame clones alone and lacks a portion of them. The sample records 160,000 or so clones, 81% being singletons. The sequencing here drew on PBMCs, taken after 12 months of ibrutinib treatment. The receptors stem from a human donor with chronic lymphocytic leukemia.

V usage is TRBV7-7 and J usage is TRBJ2-6, with 8 bases aligning to TRBD1. V lost 5 bases and J lost 0; bases outside the gene matches: 9. CDR1 and CDR2 from the germline V gene are SSHAT and FNYEAQ (reference sequence). CDR3 size: 18 residues. In DNA, the CDR3 is TGTGCCAGCAGCCCCGCCGGGACAGGCATCTCTGGGGCCAACGTCCTGACTTTC. It yields the protein CASSPAGTGISGANVLTF.

The genes are TRBV7-9 and TRBJ1-1; 8 bases map to TRBD1. Germline V gives CDR1 SEHNR, CDR2 FQNEAQ (reference sequence). The CDR3 totals 17 residues. V lost 5 bases, J lost 3 bases, and 14 bases stayed unmatched. The DNA of the CDR3 is TGTGCCAGCAGCCAACCGGCAGGGGGCGGGAGGGACACTGAAGCTTTCTTT. The encoded protein is CASSQPAGGGRDTEAFF.

The chain combines TRBV19 with TRBJ2-1; 8 bases fit TRBD2. The CDR3 totals 19 residues. Germline V gene sequence: CDR1 LNHDA, CDR2 SQIVND (reference sequence). With V trimmed by 5 bases and J by 3 bases, 18 bases remained unmatched. CDR3 in DNA: TGTGCCAGTAGTCCAGGACTAGCCTTTTATCGGAGATTCTACAATGAGCAGTTCTTC. Amino acids: CASSPGLAFYRRFYNEQFF. The full variable domain, completed using reference TRBV19 and TRBJ2-1, is DGGITQSPKYLFRKEGQNVTLSCEQNLNHDAMYWYRQDPGQGLRLIYYSQIVNDFQKGDIAEGYSVSREKKESFPLTVTSAQKNPTAFYLCASSPGLAFYRRFYNEQFFGPGTRLTVL.

This chain connects TRBV6-5 to TRBJ1-2, with D possibly TRBD1 on 6 matching bases. Germline assignment: CDR1 MNHEY and CDR2 SVGAGI. CDR3 length equals 14 residues. V shed 5 bases and J shed 2 bases, with 12 bases lying between them. Here the CDR3 reads CASSRNRANYGYTF. The CDR3 DNA follows: TGTGCCAGCAGTCGAAACAGGGCCAACTATGGCTACACCTTC.

The V and J genes are TRBV28 and TRBJ1-2; 7 positions agree with TRBD1. Germline CDR1 and CDR2: MDHEN and SYDVKM. V was pared by 7 bases and J by 13 bases, with 15 bases of the junction left unmatched. This CDR3 comprises 13 residues. In nucleotides, the CDR3 is TGTGCCAGCAAAAGCGACAGGGCAGGAAGATTCACCTTC. Amino acids: CASKSDRAGRFTF.

The rearrangement links TRBV18 to TRBJ2-5; D is unresolved. In germline, CDR1 is KGHSH, CDR2 LQKENI. This CDR3 is built from 10 residues. Trimming shortened V by 6 bases and J by 5 bases, and 4 bases separated the two germline ends. The CDR3 loop is CASSEETQYF. CDR3 sequence (DNA): TGTGCCAGCTCCGAGGAGACCCAGTACTTC.

The chain links TRBV6-1 to TRBJ1-2; D not resolved. CDR1 is MNHNS, CDR2 SASEGT, per germline. This CDR3 region has 11 residues. V lost 5 bases to trimming and J lost 9 bases, with 10 bases between them. The CDR3: CASSYFESYTF. CDR3 DNA sequence: TGTGCCAGCAGTTATTTCGAGAGCTACACCTTC.

V gene TRBV10-1 combines with J gene TRBJ1-5; 7 bases align to TRBD1. Germline CDR1 WNHNN, CDR2 SYGVQD (reference sequence). The V segment lost 8 bases and the J segment 3 bases; nucleotides outside the gene matches: 13. The CDR3 runs to 16 residues. The CDR3 loop reads CASHTGALGVNQPQHF. The CDR3, as DNA: TGCGCCAGCCATACAGGGGCCTTGGGCGTCAATCAGCCCCAGCATTTT.

The V call is TRBV29-1, the J call TRBJ2-3; D ambiguous. The CDR3 sequence is 14 residues long. V was clipped by 3 bases and J by 0 bases, with 10 bases between them. CDR1 and CDR2 (germline): SQVTM, ANQGSEA. This CDR3 reads CSVEAERSTDTQYF. The DNA for the CDR3 is TGCAGCGTTGAGGCGGAGAGGAGCACAGATACGCAGTATTTT.

V and J are TRBV19 and TRBJ2-2, with 8 bases fitting TRBD1. V trimming: 8 bases; J trimming: 5 bases; junction bases outside the gene matches: 7. Per the germline V gene, CDR1 is LNHDA and CDR2 is SQIVND (reference sequence). The CDR3 consists of 14 residues. The CDR3 DNA reads as TGTGCCAGTCAAGGGCAGGGGGCAACCGGGGAGCTGTTTTTT. Its translation: CASQGQGATGELFF.

The V call is TRBV2, the J call TRBJ2-7, with TRBD1 as a possible D gene (7 bases). The CDR3 sequence is 15 residues long. Germline values: CDR1 SNHLY, CDR2 FYNNEI. Trimming removed 4 bases from V and 1 base from J, with 14 bases in between. In DNA, the CDR3 is TGTGCCAGCAGTGGAGCAGGGGGGTCGTCCTACGAGCAGTACTTC. It translates to CASSGAGGSSYEQYF.

This clone was counted once. The chain couples TRBV21-1 to TRBJ2-3; the D segment call TRBD2 is taken from the table without a DNA check. TRBV21-1 is classified as a pseudogene. This CDR3 contains 16 residues. CDR3 region: CASSTGLAGSTDTQYF. CDR3 coding DNA: TGTGCCAGCAGCACCGGACTAGCGGGAAGTACAGATACGCAGTATTTT.

This clone has just a few counts. The chain carries TRBV28 and TRBJ2-7; D is uncertain. From germline, CDR1 is MDHEN and CDR2 SYDVKM. V was clipped by 7 bases and J by 2 bases, with 15 bases between them. The CDR3 is 14 amino acids. The CDR3 reads CASKIAGATYEQYF. The CDR3 coding sequence is TGTGCCAGCAAAATTGCCGGAGCTACCTACGAGCAGTACTTC.

J is TRBJ2-2 and V is TRBV27, with 8 bases identical to TRBD1. V trimming: 4 bases; J trimming: 7 bases; junction bases outside the gene matches: 8. Per germline, CDR1 MNHEY and CDR2 SMNVEV (reference sequence). This CDR3 is 15 amino acids long. CDR3 sequence reads: CASSYRQGAIGELFF. The CDR3 DNA follows: TGTGCCAGCAGTTATCGCCAGGGGGCTATCGGGGAGCTGTTTTTT.

V usage is TRBV29-1 and J usage is TRBJ2-1; 8 bases map to TRBD2. The CDR3 has 13 residues. Germline V lookup: CDR1 SQVTM, CDR2 ANQGSEA. The junction had 4 bases not matched to a gene; V was cut back by 4 bases and J by 5 bases. This chain's CDR3 is CSVVGLDNNEQFF. CDR3 DNA sequence: TGCAGCGTTGTGGGACTAGACAACAATGAGCAGTTCTTC.

This clone appeared a single time. The chain combines TRBV10-3 with TRBJ2-3; D could derive from TRBD1 or TRBD2 (5 bases each). Germline CDR1 reads ENHRY; CDR2 reads SYGVKD. The CDR3 has 12 residues. Deletions cut 8 bases from V and 3 bases from J, with 9 bases between. CDR3 loop: CAIWDATDTQYF. Here the CDR3 DNA reads TGTGCCATCTGGGACGCTACAGATACGCAGTATTTT.

V gene TRBV29-1 combines with J gene TRBJ2-1, with TRBD2 matching 7 bases. V lost 5 bases and J lost 4; bases outside the gene matches: 2. Germline values: CDR1 SQVTM, CDR2 ANQGSEA. The CDR3 is made up of 12 amino acids. The CDR3 DNA is TGCAGCGTTAACGGGGGGTACAATGAGCAGTTCTTC. Its translation is CSVNGGYNEQFF.

As regards this clone: This specimen includes other DNA sequences encoding the same CDR3. The chain has TRBV9 and TRBJ1-1; the match to TRBD1 covers 8 bases. After removal of 0 bases from V and 10 bases from J, the junction contained 5 bases not matched to a gene. CDR3 length: 13 residues. CDR1 and CDR2 from the germline V gene are SGDLS and YYNGEE. This chain's CDR3 is CASSVVGQGVAFF. The CDR3, as DNA: TGTGCCAGCAGCGTAGTTGGACAGGGAGTAGCTTTCTTT.

This sequence joins TRBV10-3 and TRBJ2-3; no clear D gene. This CDR3 is 13 amino acids long. Germline V gives CDR1 ENHRY, CDR2 SYGVKD. The ends were cut back, 4 bases at V and 4 bases at J, with 9 bases in the middle. The CDR3 here is CAISGSIADTQYF. Here the CDR3 DNA reads TGTGCCATCAGTGGGTCTATCGCAGATACGCAGTATTTT.

This clone came up a few times. The chain links TRBV23-1 to TRBJ1-4, with unresolved D. Being an ORF, TRBV23-1 has a function that is uncertain. This CDR3 contains 14 residues. Trimming left V 2 bases short and J 8 bases short, with 12 bases between. The CDR3 sequence is CASSQPEFKEKLFF. CDR3 bases: TGCGCCAGCAGTCAACCCGAGTTCAAGGAAAAACTGTTTTTT.

The chain carries TRBV7-2 and TRBJ2-1; TRBD1 matches 8 bases. The CDR3 has 14 residues. The trim removed 5 bases at V and 12 bases at J, leaving 12 bases unmatched. Per the germline V gene, CDR1 is SGHTA and CDR2 is FQGNSA. CDR3 protein: CASSPDRDEERQFF. The CDR3 DNA reads TGTGCCAGCAGCCCGGACAGGGATGAAGAGAGGCAGTTCTTC.

This clone was seen more than once but under ten times. The chain is built from TRBV28 and TRBJ1-3; D is unclear. This CDR3 spans 14 amino acids. CDR1 and CDR2 (germline): MDHEN, SYDVKM. Trimming cost V 8 bases and J 0 bases, with 11 bases left between them. The CDR3 DNA reads TGTGCCAGCTTGGCGTTTAGCTCTGGAAACACCATATATTTT. Translating it yields CASLAFSSGNTIYF.

This clone was counted once. The rearrangement uses TRBV5-4 and TRBJ1-4; possible D gene TRBD1, 6 bases. The germline V gene has CDR1 SGHNT and CDR2 YYREEE (reference sequence). Trimming pared 4 bases from V and 3 bases from J, leaving 16 bases between. The CDR3 consists of 16 residues. CDR3 amino acids: CASSQKGGQANEKLFF. The CDR3 DNA is TGTGCCAGCAGCCAAAAGGGGGGGCAAGCTAATGAAAAACTGTTTTTT.

The chain recombines TRBV15 with TRBJ1-5; no definite D call. Germline CDR1 reads LNHNV; CDR2 reads YYDKDF (reference sequence). V dropped 0 bases and J dropped 6 bases, with 3 bases sitting between them. The CDR3 has 12 residues. CDR3 in amino acids: CATSRDFQPQHF. In nucleotides, the CDR3 is TGTGCCACCAGCAGAGATTTTCAGCCCCAGCATTTT.

This chain joins TRBV5-1 and TRBJ2-5; TRBD1 matches 9 bases. This CDR3 is 15 amino acids long. The J segment lost 2 bases and the V segment lost 5 bases, leaving 7 bases of the junction unmatched. Per germline, CDR1 SGHRS and CDR2 YFSETQ. CDR3 in DNA: TGCGCCAGCAGACGAGGGACAGGGCAGCAAGAGACCCAGTACTTC. Translated, it gives CASRRGTGQQETQYF.

The V call is TRBV5-4, the J call TRBJ2-1; no firm D call. This CDR3 comprises 16 residues. The germline V gene encodes CDR1 SGHNT and CDR2 YYREEE (reference sequence). Trimming took 0 bases from V and 3 from J, leaving 13 bases between them. The CDR3, as DNA: TGTGCCAGCAGCTTGGGGACCGGGCTCTTCTACAATGAGCAGTTCTTC. Protein: CASSLGTGLFYNEQFF.